The clone carrying this T cell receptor beta chain was seen ten or more times. Its antigen is still unknown. This CDR3 contains 15 residues. The germline V and J ends were trimmed by 2 bases and 3 bases, with 11 bases remaining between them. CDR1 is MGHRA, CDR2 YSYEKL, per germline. The data were taken from a study of spatial heterogeneity in lung cancer. Looking at the study overall: More beta-chain than alpha-chain sequences were consistently detected. On average, each unique TCR and UMI combination appeared more than ten times in raw reads. Study-wide points: Ubiquitous expanded tumor TCRs surfaced in blood more at resection than they did at follow-up.

Time point reported: sample taken at primary tumor resection. Unsorted whole RNA samples from tumor, nontumor lung or frozen PBMC were sequenced. MiXCR was run by TCRdb on the 5' RACE reads, yielding one entry per CDR3 protein. The data show 24,000 or so distinct CDR3 sequences, 5.5% to 7.5% seen once. The origin of this receptor is a male donor with early-stage non-small cell lung cancer. Material: PBMCs, obtained at surgery. The chain has TRBV4-1 and TRBJ2-1; no reliable D call. Here the CDR3 reads CASSQTPSNYNEQFF. The CDR3 region has the DNA TGCGCCAGCAGCCAAACACCGTCGAACTACAATGAGCAGTTCTTC.